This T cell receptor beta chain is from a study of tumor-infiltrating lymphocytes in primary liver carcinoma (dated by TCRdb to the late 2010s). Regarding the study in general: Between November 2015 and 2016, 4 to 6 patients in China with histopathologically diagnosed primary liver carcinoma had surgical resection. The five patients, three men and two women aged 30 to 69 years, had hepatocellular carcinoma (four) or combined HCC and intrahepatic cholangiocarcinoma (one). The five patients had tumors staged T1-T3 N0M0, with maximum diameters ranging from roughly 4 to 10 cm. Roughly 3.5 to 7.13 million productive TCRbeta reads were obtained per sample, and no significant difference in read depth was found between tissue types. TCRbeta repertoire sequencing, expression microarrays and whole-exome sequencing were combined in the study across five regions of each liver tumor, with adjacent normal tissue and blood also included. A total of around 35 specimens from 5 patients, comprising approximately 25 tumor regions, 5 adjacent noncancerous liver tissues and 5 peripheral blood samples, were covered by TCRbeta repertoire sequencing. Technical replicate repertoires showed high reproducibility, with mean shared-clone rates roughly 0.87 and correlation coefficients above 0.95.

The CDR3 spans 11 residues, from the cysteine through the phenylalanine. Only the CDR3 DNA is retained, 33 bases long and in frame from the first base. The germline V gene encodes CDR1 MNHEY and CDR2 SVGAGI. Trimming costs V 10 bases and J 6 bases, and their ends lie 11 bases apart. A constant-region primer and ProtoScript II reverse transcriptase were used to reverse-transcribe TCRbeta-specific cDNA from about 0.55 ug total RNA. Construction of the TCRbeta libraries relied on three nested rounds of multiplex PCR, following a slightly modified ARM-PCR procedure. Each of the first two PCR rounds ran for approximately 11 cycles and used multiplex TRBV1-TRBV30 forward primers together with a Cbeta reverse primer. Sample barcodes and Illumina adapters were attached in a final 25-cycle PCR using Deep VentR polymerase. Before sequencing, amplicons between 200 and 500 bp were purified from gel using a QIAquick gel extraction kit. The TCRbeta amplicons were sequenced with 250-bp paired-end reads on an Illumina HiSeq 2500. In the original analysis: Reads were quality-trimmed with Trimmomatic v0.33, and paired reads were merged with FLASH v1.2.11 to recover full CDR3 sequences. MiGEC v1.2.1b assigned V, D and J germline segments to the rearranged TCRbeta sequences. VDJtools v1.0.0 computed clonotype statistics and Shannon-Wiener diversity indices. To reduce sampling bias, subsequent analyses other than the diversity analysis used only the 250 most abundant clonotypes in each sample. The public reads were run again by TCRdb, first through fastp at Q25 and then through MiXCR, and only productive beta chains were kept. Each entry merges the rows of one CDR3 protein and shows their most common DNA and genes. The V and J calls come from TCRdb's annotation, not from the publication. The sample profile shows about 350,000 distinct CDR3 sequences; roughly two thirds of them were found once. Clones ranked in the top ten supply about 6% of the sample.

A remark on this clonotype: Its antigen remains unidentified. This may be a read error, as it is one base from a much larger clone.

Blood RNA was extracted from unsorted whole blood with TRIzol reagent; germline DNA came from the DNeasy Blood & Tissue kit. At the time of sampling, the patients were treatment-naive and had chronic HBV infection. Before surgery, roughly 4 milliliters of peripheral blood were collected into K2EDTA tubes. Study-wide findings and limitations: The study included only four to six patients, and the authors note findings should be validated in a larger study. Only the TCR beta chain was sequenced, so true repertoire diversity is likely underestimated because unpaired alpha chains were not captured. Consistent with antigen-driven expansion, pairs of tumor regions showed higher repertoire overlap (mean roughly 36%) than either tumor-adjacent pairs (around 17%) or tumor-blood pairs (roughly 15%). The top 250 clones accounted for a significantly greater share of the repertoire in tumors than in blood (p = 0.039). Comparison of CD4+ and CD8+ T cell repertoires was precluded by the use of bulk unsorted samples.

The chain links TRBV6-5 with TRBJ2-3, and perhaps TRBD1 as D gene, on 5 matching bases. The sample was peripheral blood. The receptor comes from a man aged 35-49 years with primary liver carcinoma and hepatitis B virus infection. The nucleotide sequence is TGTGCCAACAGGTCTTGGGATACGCAGTATTTT. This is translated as CANRSWDTQYF.